Sequencing of this T cell receptor (beta chain) was carried out in a study of response to subunit inactivated influenza vaccine (dated by TCRdb to about 2018). Notes on the research overall: The study used deep quantitative T cell receptor repertoire profiling to track responses to a trivalent subunit inactivated influenza vaccine. General findings and caveats noted by the study authors: According to the authors, only a limited number of new T cells may be recruited by each seasonal influenza vaccination.

The sample's time point, from its label and the paper: approximately 45 days after influenza vaccine administration. This clonotype was observed a handful of times. Which antigen it targets is not known. No base quality information exists; no much larger clone differs at one position. Library prep was done by RT-PCR. For sequencing, an Illumina HiSeq 2500 was employed. TCRdb handled the public reads itself, with Q25 trimming in fastp and clone calling in MiXCR, and kept productive beta chains. Merged by CDR3 protein, the rows form single entries marked with the most common genes and DNA. The sample table shows about half a million distinct CDR3 sequences, and 9.5% to 12% are seen once. In total, the top ten clones hold more than 10% of the sample. Sequenced here: PBMCs from blood, sampled 40 to 50 days after vaccination. The clonotype originates from a man aged 50 or older who received an inactivated influenza vaccine. Donor details come from another sample of the same person, matched by shared clones.

DNA sequence: TGTGCCACCAGTGATGGGGCTCGGGAGACCCAGTACTTC. Its protein is CATSDGARETQYF. The chain uses TRBV24-1 and TRBJ2-5; D gene: possibly TRBD1, on 5 matching bases. Sequences KGHDR (CDR1) and SFDVKD (CDR2) are obtained from the germline V gene. The cysteine opens and the phenylalanine closes a CDR3 of 13 amino acids. Here the CDR3 DNA is all that survives: 39 bases in frame from base 1. Trimming takes 3 bases from V and 5 bases from J, and the germline ends sit 9 bases apart.